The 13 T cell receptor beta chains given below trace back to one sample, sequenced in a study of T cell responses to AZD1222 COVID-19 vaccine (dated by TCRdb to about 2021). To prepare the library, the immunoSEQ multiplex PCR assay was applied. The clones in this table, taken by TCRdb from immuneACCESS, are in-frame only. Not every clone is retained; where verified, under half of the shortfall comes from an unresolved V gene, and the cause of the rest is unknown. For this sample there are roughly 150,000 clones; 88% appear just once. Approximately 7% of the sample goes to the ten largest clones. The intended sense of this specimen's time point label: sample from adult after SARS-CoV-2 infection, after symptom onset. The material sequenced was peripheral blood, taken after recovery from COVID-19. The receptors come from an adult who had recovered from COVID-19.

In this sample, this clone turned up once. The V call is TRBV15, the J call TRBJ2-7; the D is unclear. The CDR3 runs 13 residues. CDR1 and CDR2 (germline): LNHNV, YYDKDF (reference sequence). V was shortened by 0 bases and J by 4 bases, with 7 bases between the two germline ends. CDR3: CATSRDPQYEQYF. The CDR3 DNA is TGTGCCACCAGCAGAGATCCCCAGTACGAGCAGTACTTC.

DNA of the CDR3: TGTGCCAGCAGCTTCGGACAGGGGCTTCAGCCCCAGCATTTT. This encodes CASSFGQGLQPQHF. The chain joins TRBV7-9 to TRBJ1-5; 9 bases fit TRBD1. This CDR3 has 14 residues. Germline loops: CDR1 SEHNR, CDR2 FQNEAQ (reference sequence). Unmatched junction bases numbered 3, after V lost 3 bases and J lost 6 bases.

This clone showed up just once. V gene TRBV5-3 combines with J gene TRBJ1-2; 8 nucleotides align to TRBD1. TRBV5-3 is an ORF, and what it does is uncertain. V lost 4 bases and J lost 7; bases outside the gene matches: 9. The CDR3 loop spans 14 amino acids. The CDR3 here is CARSMRQGMSGYTF. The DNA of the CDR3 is TGTGCCAGAAGCATGCGACAGGGGATGAGTGGCTACACCTTC.

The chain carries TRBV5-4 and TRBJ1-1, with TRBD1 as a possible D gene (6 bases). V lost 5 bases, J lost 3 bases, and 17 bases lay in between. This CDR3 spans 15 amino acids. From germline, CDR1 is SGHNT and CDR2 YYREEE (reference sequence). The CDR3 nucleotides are TGTGCCAGCAGTCATCAGAACAGGGCCGACACTGAAGCTTTCTTT. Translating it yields CASSHQNRADTEAFF.

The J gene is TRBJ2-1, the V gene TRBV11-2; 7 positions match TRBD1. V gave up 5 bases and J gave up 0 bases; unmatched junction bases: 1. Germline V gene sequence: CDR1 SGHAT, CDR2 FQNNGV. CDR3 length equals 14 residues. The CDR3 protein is CASSQGDSYNEQFF. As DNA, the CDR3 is TGTGCCAGCAGCCAGGGGGACTCCTACAATGAGCAGTTCTTC.

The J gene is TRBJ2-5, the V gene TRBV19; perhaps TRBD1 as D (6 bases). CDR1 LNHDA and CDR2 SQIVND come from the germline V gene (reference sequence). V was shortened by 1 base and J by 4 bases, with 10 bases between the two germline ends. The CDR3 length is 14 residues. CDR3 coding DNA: TGTGCCAGTAGTATAGCTGGGGGCGGAGAGACCCAGTACTTC. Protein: CASSIAGGGETQYF.

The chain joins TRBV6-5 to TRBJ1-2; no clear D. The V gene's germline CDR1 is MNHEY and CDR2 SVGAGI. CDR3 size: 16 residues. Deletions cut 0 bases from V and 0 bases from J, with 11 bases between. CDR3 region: CASSYSVRRTNYGYTF. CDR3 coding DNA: TGTGCCAGCAGTTACTCTGTACGCAGAACTAACTATGGCTACACCTTC.

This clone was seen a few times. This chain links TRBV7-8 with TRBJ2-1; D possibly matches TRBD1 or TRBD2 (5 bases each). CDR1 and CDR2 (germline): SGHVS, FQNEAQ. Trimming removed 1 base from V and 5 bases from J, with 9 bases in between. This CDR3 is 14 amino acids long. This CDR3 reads CASSLGGPHNEQFF. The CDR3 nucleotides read TGTGCCAGCAGCTTAGGGGGACCTCACAATGAGCAGTTCTTC.

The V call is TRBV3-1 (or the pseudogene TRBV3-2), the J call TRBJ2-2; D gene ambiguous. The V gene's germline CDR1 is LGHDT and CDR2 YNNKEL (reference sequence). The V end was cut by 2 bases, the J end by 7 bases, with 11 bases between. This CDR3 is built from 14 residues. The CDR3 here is CASSQLELGGELFF. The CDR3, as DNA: TGTGCCAGCAGCCAACTCGAGCTAGGCGGGGAGCTGTTTTTT.

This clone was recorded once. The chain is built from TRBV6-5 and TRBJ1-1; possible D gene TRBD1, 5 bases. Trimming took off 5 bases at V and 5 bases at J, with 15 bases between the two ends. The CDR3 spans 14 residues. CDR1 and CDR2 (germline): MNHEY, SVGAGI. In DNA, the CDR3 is TGTGCCAGCAGTCTGGGGGGGTTGGGAACTGAAGCTTTCTTT. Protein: CASSLGGLGTEAFF.

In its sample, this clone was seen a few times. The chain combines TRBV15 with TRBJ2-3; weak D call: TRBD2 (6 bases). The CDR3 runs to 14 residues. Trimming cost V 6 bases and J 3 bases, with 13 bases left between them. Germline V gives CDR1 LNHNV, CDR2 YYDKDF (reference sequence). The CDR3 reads CATREGTLTDTQYF. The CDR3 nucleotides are TGTGCCACCAGGGAGGGGACTCTAACAGATACGCAGTATTTT.

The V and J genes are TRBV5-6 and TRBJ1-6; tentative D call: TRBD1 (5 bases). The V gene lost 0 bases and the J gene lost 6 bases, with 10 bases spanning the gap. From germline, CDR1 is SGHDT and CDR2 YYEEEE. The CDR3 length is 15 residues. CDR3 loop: CASSLDLGANSPLHF. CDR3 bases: TGTGCCAGCAGCTTGGACCTCGGGGCTAATTCACCCCTCCACTTT.

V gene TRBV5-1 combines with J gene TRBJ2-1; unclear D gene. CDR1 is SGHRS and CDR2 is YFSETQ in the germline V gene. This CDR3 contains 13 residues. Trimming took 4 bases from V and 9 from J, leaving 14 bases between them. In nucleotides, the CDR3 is TGCGCCAGCAGCCCGGGTACCTTCGGTGAGCAGTTCTTC. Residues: CASSPGTFGEQFF.